A single sample is the source of the 7 T cell receptor beta chains below, sequenced in a study of cytomegalovirus exposure and HLA in healthy donors. With 60 Vbeta and 13 Jbeta primers, the PCR was carried out. The table came from immunoSEQ multiplex PCR; TCRdb's copy has only in-frame clones and leaves some out. The sample yields 59,000 or so clones, less than 90% seen once. Sequencing was done on a sample of PBMCs. All receptors derive from a female donor in good health and CMV-seronegative.

The rearrangement links TRBV11-2 to TRBJ2-7, with TRBD1 matching 12 bases. Germline V gene data show CDR1 as SGHAT and CDR2 as FQNNGV. J lost 7 bases, V lost 5 bases, and 9 bases had no gene match. The CDR3 sequence is 15 residues long. The CDR3 here is CASSQYGTGGLEQYF. The CDR3 nucleotides are TGTGCCAGCAGCCAGTATGGGACAGGGGGCCTAGAGCAGTACTTC.

J is TRBJ1-5 and V is TRBV7-2; D not certain. V was cut by 4 bases and J by 3 bases, with 13 bases left in between. The CDR3 runs 15 residues. Germline V gene data show CDR1 as SGHTA and CDR2 as FQGNSA. The CDR3 sequence is CASSSFAGTNQPQHF. CDR3 bases: TGTGCCAGCAGCTCCTTTGCGGGAACCAATCAGCCCCAGCATTTT.

V usage is TRBV5-1 and J usage is TRBJ2-3, with a weak D call TRBD2 (6 bases). Trimming pared 0 bases from V and 2 bases from J, leaving 13 bases between. There are 16 residues in the CDR3. Germline V lookup: CDR1 SGHRS, CDR2 YFSETQ. This chain's CDR3 is CASSLEASGYTDTQYF. CDR3 DNA sequence: TGCGCCAGCAGCTTGGAAGCCAGCGGGTACACAGATACGCAGTATTTT.

A single count supports this clone. The V gene is TRBV7-3, the J gene TRBJ1-2; TRBD1 aligns across 12 bases. Unmatched junction bases numbered 8, after V lost 0 bases and J lost 6 bases. The V gene's germline CDR1 is SGHTA and CDR2 FQGTGA. There are 17 residues in the CDR3. CDR3 nucleotides: TGTGCCAGCAGCTTAACCCCTACCGGGACAGGGGGCGATGGCTACACCTTC. This encodes CASSLTPTGTGGDGYTF.

The genes are TRBV11-1 and TRBJ2-3; possible D gene TRBD2, 5 bases. V was pared by 4 bases and J by 6 bases, with 11 bases between. CDR3 size: 13 residues. Germline lookup yields CDR1 SGHAT and CDR2 FQDESV (reference sequence). CDR3 in DNA: TGTGCCAGCAGCTCGATCCGCGGGGATACGCAGTATTTT. This gives the protein CASSSIRGDTQYF.

In nucleotides, the CDR3 is TGTGCCTGGAGGACGACAGGGCAAATCTATGGCTACACCTTC. Protein product: CAWRTTGQIYGYTF. The rearrangement links TRBV30 to TRBJ1-2; 7 bases agree with TRBD1. Germline V gene sequence: CDR1 GTSNPN, CDR2 SVGIG (reference sequence). The V segment lost 3 bases and the J segment 4 bases; nucleotides outside the gene matches: 8. This CDR3 spans 14 amino acids.

V gene TRBV19 combines with J gene TRBJ1-5, with 9 nucleotides matching TRBD1. The CDR3 runs 16 residues. Germline trimming cut 2 bases from V and 4 bases from J; bases unmatched to any gene: 6. The germline V gene encodes CDR1 LNHDA and CDR2 SQIVND (reference sequence). The CDR3 is CASSIKDRGMNQPQHF. Here the CDR3 DNA reads TGTGCCAGTAGTATAAAGGACAGGGGAATGAATCAGCCCCAGCATTTT.